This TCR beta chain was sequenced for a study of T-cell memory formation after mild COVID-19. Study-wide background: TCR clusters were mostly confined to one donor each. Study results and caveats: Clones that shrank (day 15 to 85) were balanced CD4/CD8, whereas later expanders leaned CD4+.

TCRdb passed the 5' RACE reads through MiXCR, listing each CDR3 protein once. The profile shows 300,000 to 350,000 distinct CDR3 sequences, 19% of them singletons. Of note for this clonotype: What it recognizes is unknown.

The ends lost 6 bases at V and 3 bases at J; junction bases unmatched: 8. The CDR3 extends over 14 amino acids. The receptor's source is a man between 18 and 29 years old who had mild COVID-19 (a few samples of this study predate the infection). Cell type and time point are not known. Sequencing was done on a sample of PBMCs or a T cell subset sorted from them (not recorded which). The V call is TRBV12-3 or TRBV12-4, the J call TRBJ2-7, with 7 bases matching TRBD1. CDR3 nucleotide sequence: TGTGCCAGCAGAAACACCGGGACAGACTACGAGCAGTACTTC. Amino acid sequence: CASRNTGTDYEQYF.